Below are 27 T cell receptor beta chains sequenced from a single sample in a study of Graves' ophthalmopathy and Graves' hyperthyroidism (dated by TCRdb to 2017 to 2018). This sample was sequenced with an Illumina HiSeq 2000. For repertoire sequencing, TCR beta CDR3 regions were amplified from RNA transcripts. HTBI primers and the Qiagen OneStep RT-PCR kit were used in a first-round RT-PCR, which was followed by a second-round multiplex PCR, size selection and purification. TCRdb reworked the public reads: Q25 trimming with fastp, MiXCR clone assembly, productive beta chains retained. Rows merge per CDR3 protein into single entries with the most common DNA and genes. Present in this sample are roughly 500,000 distinct CDR3 sequences, around an eighth of which were seen just once. The ten largest clones represent around 9.8% of the sample. Input material: blood. The receptors derive from a young woman with Graves' ophthalmopathy. Donor details come from another sample of the same person, matched by shared clones.

Comments on this clonotype: Mismatch with germline at one junction end may stem from a read error. This chain's CDR3 is CASSEGRAQDF. CDR3 bases: TGTGCCAGCAGTGAGGGGCGGGCGCAGGACTTC. V usage is TRBV2 and J usage is TRBJ2-5, with D perhaps given as TRBD1 or TRBD2 (5 bases each). In germline, CDR1 is SNHLY, CDR2 FYNNEI. The CDR3 sequence is 11 residues long.

This chain joins TRBV12-3 or TRBV12-4 and TRBJ2-7; 7 bases match TRBD2. The end of the DNA aligns better with TRBJ2-5, so the J call may be wrong. The CDR3 is made up of 14 amino acids. CDR3 in amino acids: CASSFRGSSETQYF. Here the CDR3 DNA reads TGTGCCAGCAGTTTCCGCGGGAGCTCGGAGACCCAGTACTTC.

A remark on this clonotype: This CDR3 fails to terminate in the conserved phenylalanine or tryptophan, so it likely reflects a read error. V and J are TRBV6-2 or TRBV6-3 and TRBJ2-7; 9 positions match TRBD2. Germline CDR1 and CDR2: MNHEY and SVGEGT. There are 14 residues in the CDR3. V lost 6 bases, J lost 3 bases, and 6 bases stayed unmatched. The CDR3 here is CASRDDSGSYEQYY. CDR3 DNA: TGTGCCAGCAGGGACGATAGCGGGAGCTACGAGCAGTACTAC.

Details on this clonotype: A read error may explain this, as a much larger clone is one base away. The genes are TRBV6-5 and TRBJ2-7; possibly TRBD1 for D (6 bases). In germline, CDR1 is MNHEY, CDR2 SVGAGI. CDR3 length equals 15 residues. The CDR3 DNA reads TGTGCCAACAGTTACTCGCAGGGGCCGACCTACGAGCAGTACTTC. This translates into CANSYSQGPTYEQYF.

At least ten counts were recorded for this clonotype. The chain has TRBV6-5 and TRBJ1-5, with D perhaps matching TRBD1 (6 bases). Trimming took 0 bases from V and 3 from J, leaving 9 bases between them. The CDR3 length is 15 residues. Germline V gene lookup returns CDR1 MNHEY and CDR2 SVGAGI. The CDR3 sequence is CASSYSRGYNQPQHF. The CDR3, as DNA: TGTGCCAGCAGTTACTCAAGGGGGTACAATCAGCCCCAGCATTTT.

This clonotype was observed at least ten times. The chain carries TRBV12-3 or TRBV12-4 and TRBJ1-5; no reliable D call. V was shortened by 7 bases and J by 3 bases, with 10 bases between the two germline ends. The CDR3 consists of 13 residues. The CDR3 sequence is CASTRGSNQPQHF. The DNA for the CDR3 is TGTGCCAGCACCCGGGGTTCCAATCAGCCCCAGCATTTT.

This clonotype showed up many times. This rearrangement joins TRBV10-2 to TRBJ2-7; 12 nucleotides agree with TRBD2. The germline gives CDR1 WSHSY, CDR2 SAAADI. The CDR3 spans 14 residues. J lost 6 bases, V lost 6 bases, and 6 bases had no gene match. The CDR3 DNA follows: TGCGCCAGCAGGACGACTAGCGGGAGTGGCGAGCAGTACTTC. Translation gives CASRTTSGSGEQYF.

This clonotype was seen ten or more times. This rearrangement joins TRBV19 to TRBJ2-2; no clear D. The V gene lost 5 bases and the J gene lost 6 bases, with 7 bases spanning the gap. This CDR3 contains 12 residues. From germline, CDR1 is LNHDA and CDR2 SQIVND (reference sequence). CDR3 coding DNA: TGTGCCAGTAGTCCCTCGGCCGGGGAGCTGTTTTTT. Translation gives CASSPSAGELFF.

This clonotype occurred many times. The V call is TRBV28, the J call TRBJ2-5; perhaps D is TRBD1 or TRBD2 (5 bases each). V was trimmed by 4 bases and J by 4 bases, leaving 13 bases between them. There are 14 residues in the CDR3. Germline V CDR1 and CDR2: MDHEN, SYDVKM. The CDR3 coding sequence is TGTGCCAGCAGTTCCCCCGGGACGTTAGAGACCCAGTACTTC. Its protein is CASSSPGTLETQYF.

This clonotype was detected many times. The V call is TRBV12-3 or TRBV12-4, the J call TRBJ1-6, with TRBD1 matching over 7 bases. J was trimmed by 4 bases and V by 7 bases; bases with no gene match: 4. The CDR3 runs 14 residues. CDR3 bases: TGTGCCAGCACCCCGGGACAGTATAATTCACCCCTCCACTTT. It is translated as CASTPGQYNSPLHF.

This clonotype was seen at least ten times. CDR3 region: CASTGTASTYEQYF. Here the CDR3 DNA reads TGTGCCAGCACCGGGACAGCTAGCACCTACGAGCAGTACTTC. The V gene is TRBV28, the J gene TRBJ2-7, with TRBD1 identical over 7 bases. The junction had 8 bases not matched to a gene; V was cut back by 7 bases and J by 2 bases. The CDR3 runs to 14 residues. From germline, CDR1 is MDHEN and CDR2 SYDVKM.

This clonotype has ten or more counts. This chain links TRBV28 with TRBJ2-2; 10 bases align to TRBD2. The CDR3 is 16 residues long. From germline, CDR1 is MDHEN and CDR2 SYDVKM. The V segment lost 7 bases and the J segment 5 bases; nucleotides outside the gene matches: 10. CDR3 amino acids: CASNSPPSGGTGELFF. CDR3 bases: TGTGCCAGCAACAGTCCTCCTAGCGGGGGAACCGGGGAGCTGTTTTTT.

This clonotype was seen repeatedly, ten times or more. The chain is built from TRBV20-1 and TRBJ1-1; D is possibly TRBD1 (6 bases). Germline V gene lookup returns CDR1 DFQATT and CDR2 SNEGSKA (reference sequence). This CDR3 is built from 13 residues. V was shortened by 6 bases and J by 1 base, with 12 bases between the two germline ends. As DNA, the CDR3 is TGCAGTGCGAGGGACATAACGAACACTGAAGCTTTCTTT. Protein: CSARDITNTEAFF.

This clonotype showed up many times. This chain connects TRBV7-3 to TRBJ2-6, with a weak D call TRBD2 (5 bases). Germline V gives CDR1 SGHTA, CDR2 FQGTGA. V lost 7 bases and J lost 2, with 18 bases in between. The CDR3 is 17 residues long. CDR3 amino acids: CASKGPGNTTGANVLTF. The CDR3, as DNA: TGTGCCAGCAAGGGTCCCGGGAATACGACTGGGGCCAACGTCCTGACTTTC.

This clonotype has a count of ten or more. This sequence joins TRBV6-5 and TRBJ1-1, with D maybe TRBD1 (5 bases). The V and J ends lost 5 bases and 1 base respectively, with 14 bases between them. The CDR3 covers 15 residues. Germline-derived CDR1 and CDR2 are MNHEY and SVGAGI. In DNA form, the CDR3 reads TGTGCCAGCAGTAGACAGACGCCCCCGAACACTGAAGCTTTCTTT. It specifies CASSRQTPPNTEAFF.

This clonotype was observed at least ten times. V gene TRBV19 combines with J gene TRBJ1-2; D may be TRBD1 (6 bases). The V and J ends lost 2 bases and 1 base respectively, with 11 bases between them. Germline V gene sequence: CDR1 LNHDA, CDR2 SQIVND (reference sequence). The CDR3 contains 15 residues. The CDR3 sequence: CASSIPGQLNYGYTF. DNA of the CDR3: TGTGCCAGTAGTATACCGGGACAACTTAACTATGGCTACACCTTC.

This clonotype was seen ten or more times. The V and J genes are TRBV19 and TRBJ2-7, with 10 bases aligning to TRBD1. V was pared by 5 bases and J by 5 bases, with 9 bases of the junction left unmatched. This CDR3 has 15 amino acids. CDR1 is LNHDA, CDR2 SQIVND, per germline (reference sequence). As DNA, the CDR3 is TGTGCCAGTAGTCCCACGGGACAGGGGCGCGACGAGCAGTACTTC. Amino acid sequence: CASSPTGQGRDEQYF.

The V gene is TRBV6-1, the J gene TRBJ2-5; D not resolved. CDR1 MNHNS and CDR2 SASEGT come from the germline V gene. Trimming removed 2 bases at V and 2 bases at J, with 12 bases between. The CDR3 runs to 15 residues. The CDR3 nucleotides are TGTGCCAGCAGTGAAATGGCAGGAGCACAAGAGACCCAGTACTTC. Its protein is CASSEMAGAQETQYF.

Many counts were recorded for this clonotype. V and J are TRBV12-3 or TRBV12-4 and TRBJ2-2; TRBD2 is a possible D gene (5 bases). V was pared by 5 bases and J by 7 bases, with 14 bases between. CDR3 length equals 14 residues. DNA of the CDR3: TGTGCCAGCAGTCCGGGAAGAGAGATCGGGGAGCTGTTTTTT. Amino acids: CASSPGREIGELFF.

In its sample, this clonotype was seen many times. The chain joins TRBV6-1 to TRBJ1-1; 10 bases match TRBD1. In germline, CDR1 is MNHNS, CDR2 SASEGT. V was pared by 6 bases and J by 2 bases, with 3 bases of the junction left unmatched. The CDR3 has 14 amino acids. The CDR3 reads CASRRDRGNTEAFF. CDR3 DNA: TGTGCCAGCAGAAGGGACAGGGGAAACACTGAAGCTTTCTTT.

This clonotype was recorded many times. V and J are TRBV11-2 and TRBJ1-1; D ambiguous. CDR3 size: 15 residues. Trimming took 0 bases from V and 2 from J, leaving 10 bases between them. The germline V gene encodes CDR1 SGHAT and CDR2 FQNNGV. This CDR3 is CASSLELGHNTEAFF. The CDR3 DNA reads TGTGCCAGCAGCTTAGAGCTGGGTCACAACACTGAAGCTTTCTTT.

This clonotype was counted many times. The rearrangement links TRBV6-1 to TRBJ2-7; unclear D gene. The CDR3 is made up of 14 amino acids. V was cut by 8 bases and J by 3 bases, with 17 bases left in between. Germline-derived CDR1 and CDR2 are MNHNS and SASEGT. DNA of the CDR3: TGTGCCAGCGGCCGAAGGGAAGGCAACTACGAGCAGTACTTC. Translating it yields CASGRREGNYEQYF.

This chain connects TRBV5-6 to TRBJ1-3; a possible D gene is TRBD1 (5 bases). The CDR3 runs to 14 residues. Germline lookup yields CDR1 SGHDT and CDR2 YYEEEE. Trimming took off 6 bases at V and 2 bases at J, with 12 bases between the two ends. CDR3 sequence (DNA): TGTGCCAGCACCAGTGCGGGGCCTGGAAACACCATATATTTT. Protein: CASTSAGPGNTIYF. Filled out from reference TRBV5-6 and TRBJ1-3, the complete variable domain reads DAGVTQSPTHLIKTRGQQVTLRCSPKSGHDTVSWYQQALGQGPQFIFQYYEEEERQRGNFPDRFSGHQFPNYSSELNVNALLLGDSALYLCASTSAGPGNTIYFGEGSWLTVV.

This clonotype was seen many times. This sequence joins TRBV5-1 and TRBJ2-5; D is possibly TRBD2 (6 bases). V was shortened by 4 bases and J by 1 base, with 14 bases between the two germline ends. Germline V gene data show CDR1 as SGHRS and CDR2 as YFSETQ. The CDR3 is 15 residues long. CDR3 region: CASSASTGAQETQYF. The CDR3 region has the DNA TGCGCCAGCAGCGCCTCAACGGGAGCCCAAGAGACCCAGTACTTC.

The chain carries TRBV6-1 and TRBJ1-1, with 7 bases matching TRBD1. J was trimmed by 4 bases and V by 7 bases; bases with no gene match: 9. The CDR3 runs to 14 residues. Germline assignment: CDR1 MNHNS and CDR2 SASEGT. The DNA for the CDR3 is TGTGCCAGCATCAACAGGGGAGAGGCCACTGAAGCTTTCTTT. Protein product: CASINRGEATEAFF.

This clonotype was observed at least ten times. The V and J genes are TRBV7-9 and TRBJ2-7; D is possibly TRBD2 (5 bases). V was clipped by 1 base and J by 9 bases, with 16 bases between them. CDR3 length: 14 residues. The germline CDR1 and CDR2 sequences are SEHNR and FQNEAQ (reference sequence). This CDR3 reads CASSLGEGIDGQYF. CDR3 bases: TGTGCCAGCAGCTTAGGAGAGGGCATCGACGGGCAGTACTTC. Drawing the rest from reference TRBV7-9 and TRBJ2-7, the complete variable domain is DTGVSQNPRHKITKRGQNVTFRCDPISEHNRLYWYRQTLGQGPEFLTYFQNEAQLEKSRLLSDRFSAERPKGSFSTLEIQRTEQGDSAMYLCASSLGEGIDGQYFGPGTRLTVT.

This clonotype showed up many times. This chain uses TRBV5-1 with TRBJ2-5; tentative D call: TRBD1 (6 bases). The CDR3 runs 15 residues. Germline CDR1 and CDR2: SGHRS and YFSETQ. V was trimmed by 4 bases and J by 1 base, leaving 14 bases between them. CDR3 protein: CASSLWTVPQETQYF. DNA for the CDR3: TGCGCCAGCAGCCTATGGACAGTTCCCCAAGAGACCCAGTACTTC.